These 29 T cell receptor beta chains came from one sample sequenced in a study of T-cell reconstitution after alpha-beta-depleted transplantation in children. The TCRbeta library incorporated unique molecular identifiers. MiXCR, run by TCRdb on the PCR reads, gives a single entry per CDR3 protein. Of 200,000 to 250,000 distinct CDR3 sequences listed, 6.6% are singletons. This material consisted of PBMCs, taken before TCRalphabeta/CD19-depleted stem cell transplant. The receptors derive from a boy aged 2 to 9 with acute lymphoblastic leukemia, due to receive a stem cell transplant.

This clonotype was observed at least ten times. The CDR3: CASPPRGELQKTDTQYF. The CDR3 DNA reads as TGTGCCAGCCCTCCCCGAGGGGAGCTCCAAAAAACAGATACGCAGTATTTT. The chain couples TRBV6-4 to TRBJ2-3, with D tentatively TRBD1 or TRBD2 (5 bases each). Germline V gene sequence: CDR1 MRHNA, CDR2 SNTAGT. The V end lost 8 bases, the J end lost 3 bases, and 24 bases lay between the germline ends. The CDR3 loop spans 17 amino acids.

The genes are TRBV9 and TRBJ2-1; the D call may be TRBD1 or TRBD2 (5 bases each). In germline, CDR1 is SGDLS, CDR2 YYNGEE. Trimming took 3 bases from V and 1 from J, leaving 17 bases between them. CDR3 length equals 17 residues. Here the CDR3 reads CASSAGEGPGSYNEQFF. For the CDR3, the DNA is TGTGCCAGCAGCGCGGGTGAGGGGCCTGGATCCTACAATGAGCAGTTCTTC.

This chain uses TRBV28 with TRBJ2-1; perhaps TRBD2 as D (5 bases). The CDR3 loop spans 14 amino acids. Germline V gene sequence: CDR1 MDHEN, CDR2 SYDVKM. V was shortened by 2 bases and J by 8 bases, with 13 bases between the two germline ends. CDR3 nucleotide sequence: TGTGCCAGCAGTTTAAGATCTAGCAAGGATGAGCAGTTCTTC. Translation gives CASSLRSSKDEQFF.

The gene calls are TRBV19 and TRBJ2-5; D remains ambiguous. Trimming took 3 bases from V and 6 from J, leaving 8 bases between them. The CDR3 covers 12 residues. CDR1 and CDR2 from the germline V gene are LNHDA and SQIVND (reference sequence). CDR3 DNA: TGTGCCAGTAGTATGATTGGAAAGACCCAGTACTTC. Its protein is CASSMIGKTQYF.

This clonotype has a count of ten or more. J is TRBJ2-3 and V is TRBV4-2; 7 positions match TRBD2. The germline V gene has CDR1 LGHNA and CDR2 YNFKEQ. Losses at the gene ends were 0 bases for V and 5 bases for J; bases not matched to a gene: 5. CDR3 size: 15 residues. The CDR3 bases are TGTGCCAGCAGCCAAGAACGGGGGGAGTTAGATACGCAGTATTTT. It is translated as CASSQERGELDTQYF.

This clonotype was seen repeatedly, ten times or more. As DNA, the CDR3 is TGTGCCAGCAGTTTAGGGGACGAACGGGAGCAGTACTTC. Residues: CASSLGDEREQYF. The chain couples TRBV12-3 or TRBV12-4 to TRBJ2-7, with D perhaps matching TRBD1 or TRBD2 (5 bases each). V was shortened by 1 base and J by 7 bases, with 11 bases between the two germline ends. The CDR3 spans 13 residues.

Turning to this clonotype: The CDR3 does not end in the conserved phenylalanine or tryptophan, so this is likely a read error. The chain joins TRBV5-4 to TRBJ1-3; D perhaps matches TRBD1 (6 bases). Deletions cut 3 bases from V and 3 bases from J, with 16 bases between. The CDR3 is 16 amino acids. Germline V lookup: CDR1 SGHNT, CDR2 YYREEE (reference sequence). CDR3 nucleotides: TGTGCCAGCAGCTCCTTCGGGGGGCGCGTTGGAAACACCATATATTCT. Its protein product is CASSSFGGRVGNTIYS.

At least ten counts were recorded for this clonotype. The chain links TRBV7-8 to TRBJ1-6; 8 nucleotides align to TRBD1. From germline, CDR1 is SGHVS and CDR2 FQNEAQ. V dropped 2 bases and J dropped 10; count of bases not matched to a gene: 4. There are 14 residues in the CDR3. The CDR3 nucleotides are TGTGCCAGCAGCTTACAGGGGGCTTCGTCACCCCTCCACTTT. Residues: CASSLQGASSPLHF.

With regard to this clonotype: One base away lies a much larger clone, so this may be a sequencing read error. The V call is TRBV29-1, the J call TRBJ2-7; no reliable D call. From germline, CDR1 is SQVTM and CDR2 ANQGSEA. The length of the CDR3 is 15 residues. The V end lost 2 bases, the J end lost 0 bases, and 14 bases lay between the germline ends. Written as DNA, the CDR3 is TGCAGCGTTGAATGGGGTGGAGAGTCCTCCTACGAGCAGTACTTC. This encodes CSVEWGGESSYEQYF.

The sample holds a few counts of this clonotype. This chain uses TRBV10-2 with TRBJ2-3; tentatively, D is TRBD1 (6 bases). Per germline, CDR1 WSHSY and CDR2 SAAADI. The V and J ends lost 6 bases and 8 bases respectively, with 12 bases between them. The CDR3 runs to 12 residues. The CDR3 sequence: CASSHEGGTQYF. In DNA form, the CDR3 reads TGCGCCAGCAGCCACGAAGGGGGTACGCAGTATTTT.

This clonotype showed up many times. This rearrangement joins TRBV20-1 to TRBJ2-7; TRBD1 might be the D (6 bases). CDR1 and CDR2 (germline): DFQATT, SNEGSKA (reference sequence). V lost 4 bases to trimming and J lost 0 bases, with 13 bases between them. The CDR3 totals 14 residues. CDR3 region: CSAKRDTSSYEQYF. The CDR3, as DNA: TGCAGTGCTAAGAGGGACACCAGCTCCTACGAGCAGTACTTC.

This clonotype was seen ten or more times. J is TRBJ2-2 and V is TRBV5-5; D gene uncertain. The CDR3 runs 14 residues. The germline V gene encodes CDR1 SGHKS and CDR2 YYEKEE (reference sequence). The V end lost 0 bases, the J end lost 7 bases, and 10 bases lay between the germline ends. This CDR3 reads CASSLETPRGELFF. The DNA of the CDR3 is TGTGCCAGCAGCTTGGAGACCCCTCGCGGGGAGCTGTTTTTT.

This clonotype was found many times. V and J are TRBV12-3 or TRBV12-4 and TRBJ1-1, with a possible D match to TRBD1 (5 bases). The CDR3 runs to 14 residues. V gave up 5 bases and J gave up 1 base, with 11 bases separating them. DNA for the CDR3: TGTGCCAGCAGTCCGGGACGGGGGAACACTGAAGCTTTCTTT. Protein sequence: CASSPGRGNTEAFF.

In its sample, this clonotype was seen many times. CDR3 in amino acids: CASSRTIEGNYGYTF. CDR3 DNA sequence: TGTGCCAGCAGCCGCACGATAGAGGGGAATTACGGCTACACCTTC. This chain joins TRBV3-1 and TRBJ1-2, with TRBD1 as a possible D gene (5 bases). This CDR3 region has 15 residues. Per the germline V gene, CDR1 is LGHDT and CDR2 is YNNKEL (reference sequence). The ends were cut back, 4 bases at V and 8 bases at J, with 20 bases in the middle.

This clonotype was detected many times. V and J are TRBV28 and TRBJ2-4; TRBD1 aligns across 8 bases. Germline loops: CDR1 MDHEN, CDR2 SYDVKM. V shed 6 bases and J 5 bases; nucleotides not matched to a gene: 6. CDR3 length: 14 residues. DNA for the CDR3: TGTGCCAGCAGCCGACCGGGACAGGAAAACATTCAGTACTTC. As protein: CASSRPGQENIQYF.

On this clonotype: Mismatch with germline at one junction end may stem from a read error. The rearrangement links TRBV7-9 to TRBJ1-2; D is possibly TRBD1 (6 bases). Germline V lookup: CDR1 SEHNR, CDR2 FQNEAQ (reference sequence). The CDR3 has 11 residues. This chain's CDR3 is CASSSLRDTPF. CDR3 nucleotides: TGTGCCAGCAGCTCCCTTCGGGACACTCCCTTC.

Regarding this clonotype: This could be a read error, since a much larger clone is one nucleotide away. This rearrangement joins TRBV6-2 or TRBV6-3 to TRBJ2-1; D is uncertain. Germline CDR1 and CDR2: MNHEY and SVGEGT. V gave up 5 bases and J gave up 8 bases, with 7 bases separating them. The length of the CDR3 is 11 residues. The CDR3: CASSHLHEQFF. The CDR3 DNA follows: TGTGCCAGCAGTCACCTCCATGAGCAGTTCTTC.

This clonotype turned up a few times. The CDR3 nucleotides are TGTGCCAGCAGTAGGGCCCCCCGGGAGCAGTACTTC. Translated: CASSRAPREQYF. V usage is TRBV28 and J usage is TRBJ2-7; no firm D call. Germline values: CDR1 MDHEN, CDR2 SYDVKM. V shed 5 bases and J shed 7 bases, with 12 bases lying between them. The CDR3 contains 12 residues.

At least ten counts were recorded for this clonotype. The chain has TRBV20-1 and TRBJ2-1, with a weak D call TRBD2 (5 bases). The length of the CDR3 is 13 residues. Germline loops: CDR1 DFQATT, CDR2 SNEGSKA (reference sequence). Between the trimmed V and J ends, which lost 3 bases and 9 bases, there was a span of 15 bases. The CDR3 spells CSASPVTSGEQFF. In nucleotides, the CDR3 is TGCAGTGCTAGTCCGGTTACCAGCGGTGAGCAGTTCTTC.

This clonotype was detected only a few times. This chain connects TRBV7-8 to TRBJ1-5; D is possibly TRBD1 (5 bases). CDR1 is SGHVS and CDR2 is FQNEAQ in the germline V gene. CDR3 length equals 13 residues. Trimming removed 1 base at V and 5 bases at J, with 6 bases between. The CDR3 bases are TGTGCCAGCAGCTTAGGGGGGTATCAGCCCCAGCATTTT. It specifies CASSLGGYQPQHF.

This clonotype was observed a few times. V is TRBV3-1 and J is TRBJ2-2; D gene unclear. Germline CDR1 and CDR2: LGHDT and YNNKEL (reference sequence). CDR3 length: 18 amino acids. V lost 0 bases and J lost 6, with 20 bases in between. The CDR3: CASSQDQEPSLFPGELFF. The DNA for the CDR3 is TGTGCCAGCAGCCAAGACCAGGAACCGTCCCTCTTTCCCGGGGAGCTGTTTTTT. Variable domain in full (rest from reference TRBV3-1 and TRBJ2-2): DTAVSQTPKYLVTQMGNDKSIKCEQNLGHDTMYWYKQDSKKFLKIMFSYNNKELIINETVPNRFSPKSPDKAHLNLHINSLELGDSAVYFCASSQDQEPSLFPGELFFGEGSRLTVL.

This clonotype was seen at least ten times. The chain couples TRBV27 to TRBJ2-7, with a weak D call TRBD1 (6 bases). Germline V lookup: CDR1 MNHEY, CDR2 SMNVEV (reference sequence). The CDR3 covers 14 residues. Trimming stripped 2 bases from V and 3 bases from J, with 11 bases between. The CDR3 is CASSLGTPLYEQYF. The CDR3 bases are TGTGCCAGCAGTTTAGGGACACCGCTCTACGAGCAGTACTTC.

This clonotype was detected ten times or more. A read error may account for a junction end that differs from germline. The genes are TRBV7-9 and TRBJ2-7, with a possible D match to TRBD1 (5 bases). Germline V gene lookup returns CDR1 SEHNR and CDR2 FQNEAQ (reference sequence). The CDR3 extends over 12 amino acids. The CDR3 region is CASSLGVDEQYF. DNA for the CDR3: TGTGCCAGCAGTTTAGGGGTGGACGAGCAGTACTTC. The variable domain in full, with the rest retrieved from reference TRBV7-9 and TRBJ2-7, is DTGVSQNPRHKITKRGQNVTFRCDPISEHNRLYWYRQTLGQGPEFLTYFQNEAQLEKSRLLSDRFSAERPKGSFSTLEIQRTEQGDSAMYLCASSLGVDEQYFGPGTRLTVT.

There are a few counts of this clonotype. The gene calls are TRBV28 and TRBJ2-7; D remains unclear. The germline V gene encodes CDR1 MDHEN and CDR2 SYDVKM. The CDR3 sequence is 13 residues long. V lost 6 bases and J lost 3, with 12 bases in between. In DNA form, the CDR3 reads TGTGCCAGCAGCGACCCCCTGGGCTACGAGCAGTACTTC. Its protein product is CASSDPLGYEQYF.

This clonotype was seen at least ten times. V gene TRBV7-3 combines with J gene TRBJ2-2; D unresolved. Trimming stripped 2 bases from V and 4 bases from J, with 8 bases between. The CDR3 contains 14 residues. Germline V gene lookup returns CDR1 SGHTA and CDR2 FQGTGA. The CDR3 coding sequence is TGTGCCAGCAGCTTAGATAAAGGCACCGGGGAGCTGTTTTTT. The encoded protein is CASSLDKGTGELFF.

This clonotype was picked up many times. The chain is built from TRBV12-3 or TRBV12-4 and TRBJ2-7; 9 bases align to TRBD2. Trimming at V came to 0 bases and at J to 5 bases, leaving 2 bases not matched to a gene. The length of the CDR3 is 14 residues. The CDR3 sequence: CASSLARTSDEQYF. For the CDR3, the DNA is TGTGCCAGCAGTTTAGCGCGGACTAGCGACGAGCAGTACTTC.

CDR3 residues: CSAPLYRETYNEQFF. The CDR3 DNA reads as TGCAGTGCCCCACTGTACCGGGAAACCTACAATGAGCAGTTCTTC. This chain connects TRBV20-1 to TRBJ2-1; TRBD2 is a possible D gene (5 bases). The V gene's germline CDR1 is DFQATT and CDR2 SNEGSKA (reference sequence). This CDR3 has 15 residues. V gave up 6 bases and J gave up 2 bases, with 17 bases separating them.

This clonotype occurred many times. The V and J genes are TRBV7-9 and TRBJ2-6; D uncertain. CDR1 is SEHNR, CDR2 FQNEAQ, per germline (reference sequence). The V end lost 6 bases, the J end lost 0 bases, and 12 bases lay between the germline ends. The CDR3 sequence is 16 residues long. Here the CDR3 DNA reads TGTGCCAGCAGGGGCAGGTCTCCCTCTGGGGCCAACGTCCTGACTTTC. Protein: CASRGRSPSGANVLTF.

The chain carries TRBV5-1 and TRBJ2-4; possible D gene TRBD1, 5 bases. Trimming pared 5 bases from V and 5 bases from J, leaving 23 bases between. Germline V gene sequence: CDR1 SGHRS, CDR2 YFSETQ. The CDR3 runs 17 residues. The CDR3 nucleotides are TGCGCCAGCAGTCCAGGGTATTCGACAGTCGGTCAAAACATTCAGTACTTC. Protein sequence: CASSPGYSTVGQNIQYF.